Presented here are 24 T cell receptor beta chains from one specimen sequenced in a study of cytomegalovirus exposure and HLA in healthy donors. The PCR had 60 Vbeta and 13 Jbeta primers. Libraries were prepared by immunoSEQ multiplex PCR; TCRdb keeps only in-frame clonotypes and omits some of them. This sample has under 200,000 clones, with approximately 82% found just once. The sample comprised PBMCs. These receptors were collected from a woman between 18 and 30 years old in good health and CMV-seronegative.

This sequence joins TRBV18 and TRBJ2-7, with D unclear. Trimming took 2 bases from V and 4 from J, leaving 15 bases between them. The CDR3 totals 15 residues. Germline V CDR1 and CDR2: KGHSH, LQKENI. This chain's CDR3 is CASSPATSSYYEQYF. CDR3 DNA: TGTGCCAGCTCACCAGCGACAAGCAGTTATTACGAGCAGTACTTC.

V is TRBV4-3 and J is TRBJ2-2, with TRBD2 matching 7 bases. With V trimmed by 0 bases and J by 6 bases, 10 bases remained unmatched. This CDR3 contains 17 residues. Germline V CDR1 and CDR2: LGHNA, YSLEER. This CDR3 reads CASSQDAGGGGPGELFF. CDR3 nucleotides: TGCGCCAGCAGCCAAGATGCCGGTGGGGGGGGACCCGGGGAGCTGTTTTTT.

This clone was seen just once. The genes are TRBV4-1 and TRBJ2-5; 7 bases fit TRBD1. This CDR3 contains 15 residues. V lost 6 bases, J lost 5 bases, and 12 bases stayed unmatched. Germline CDR1 is MGHRA and CDR2 is YSYEKL. The CDR3 sequence: CASRHTGAPGETQYF. The CDR3 DNA reads TGCGCCAGCAGGCACACAGGGGCCCCTGGGGAGACCCAGTACTTC.

This clone was seen only once. This rearrangement joins TRBV27 to TRBJ2-7; D unclear. With 3 bases removed from V and 0 bases from J, the gap between germline ends came to 9 bases. Germline V CDR1 and CDR2: MNHEY, SMNVEV (reference sequence). The CDR3 spans 14 residues. CDR3 residues: CASSFLTSSYEQYF. CDR3 coding DNA: TGTGCCAGCAGTTTCTTAACCAGCTCCTACGAGCAGTACTTC.

The rearrangement uses TRBV4-3 and TRBJ2-1, with D uncertain. The germline gives CDR1 LGHNA, CDR2 YSLEER. V was trimmed by 8 bases and J by 0 bases, leaving 17 bases between them. This CDR3 region has 16 residues. The CDR3 is CASGGPVTGSYNEQFF. The CDR3 DNA reads TGCGCCAGCGGCGGCCCTGTAACCGGCTCCTACAATGAGCAGTTCTTC.

This clone was recorded once. Mismatch with germline at one junction end may stem from a read error. The genes are TRBV7-9 and TRBJ2-3, with a weak D call TRBD2 (6 bases). Germline CDR1 SEHNR, CDR2 FQNEAQ (reference sequence). This CDR3 spans 12 amino acids. The CDR3 here is CSSSSGGDTQYF. CDR3 in DNA: TGTTCCAGCAGCTCTGGAGGGGATACGCAGTATTTT.

V and J are TRBV11-2 and TRBJ2-7; D not certain. CDR3 length equals 13 residues. V lost 5 bases, J lost 4 bases, and 12 bases lay in between. Germline V gene sequence: CDR1 SGHAT, CDR2 FQNNGV. The CDR3 region is CASSDWNSYEQYV. The CDR3 DNA is TGTGCCAGCAGCGACTGGAACTCTTACGAGCAGTACGTC.

This clone was recorded once. The V call is TRBV7-2, the J call TRBJ2-7, with 10 nucleotides matching TRBD2. The CDR3 loop spans 15 amino acids. From germline, CDR1 is SGHTA and CDR2 FQGNSA. Trimming at V came to 5 bases and at J to 3 bases, leaving 7 bases not matched to a gene. The CDR3 region has the DNA TGTGCCAGCAGCCCATTAGGACTAGCGGACTACGAGCAGTACTTC. Residues: CASSPLGLADYEQYF.

This clone was observed once. This rearrangement joins TRBV10-1 to TRBJ2-1; D possibly corresponds to TRBD2 (5 bases). Trimming took 0 bases from V and 12 from J, leaving 18 bases between them. Germline values: CDR1 WNHNN, CDR2 SYGVQD (reference sequence). The CDR3 extends over 15 amino acids. CDR3 region: CASSESRGSSSLQFF. The CDR3, as DNA: TGCGCCAGCAGTGAGTCCAGAGGGTCAAGTTCTTTGCAGTTCTTC.

The chain couples TRBV5-1 to TRBJ2-3; 8 positions match TRBD2. The V gene's germline CDR1 is SGHRS and CDR2 YFSETQ. The CDR3 is 16 amino acids. Unmatched junction bases numbered 7, after V lost 0 bases and J lost 4 bases. The CDR3, as DNA: TGCGCCAGCAGCTTGGCCTCGGGAGGGGCGGCAGATACGCAGTATTTT. Amino acids: CASSLASGGAADTQYF.

The chain combines TRBV7-9 with TRBJ2-1, with D possibly being TRBD2 (6 bases). Trimming shortened V by 1 base and J by 8 bases, and 12 bases separated the two germline ends. There are 14 residues in the CDR3. Germline V gene sequence: CDR1 SEHNR, CDR2 FQNEAQ (reference sequence). The CDR3 nucleotides are TGTGCCAGCAGCTTAGGGGGACTTACGGATGAGCAGTTCTTC. Translation gives CASSLGGLTDEQFF.

This sequence joins TRBV6-5 and TRBJ2-2; the D is unclear. CDR3 length: 12 amino acids. The V and J ends lost 2 bases and 6 bases respectively, with 4 bases between them. Germline assignment: CDR1 MNHEY and CDR2 SVGAGI. This chain's CDR3 is CASSYLPGELFF. Here the CDR3 DNA reads TGTGCCAGCAGTTACCTCCCCGGGGAGCTGTTTTTT.

The chain couples TRBV19 to TRBJ2-5; 9 bases agree with TRBD2. Germline V CDR1 and CDR2: LNHDA, SQIVND (reference sequence). V lost 7 bases, J lost 5 bases, and 11 bases stayed unmatched. The CDR3 is made up of 15 amino acids. The CDR3 loop is CASTLRLADGETQYF. For the CDR3, the DNA is TGTGCCAGTACCCTACGACTAGCGGACGGGGAGACCCAGTACTTC.

V gene TRBV7-9 combines with J gene TRBJ2-1; TRBD2 might be the D (6 bases). V lost 5 bases, J lost 7 bases, and 12 bases lay in between. Per the germline V gene, CDR1 is SEHNR and CDR2 is FQNEAQ (reference sequence). The CDR3 extends over 13 amino acids. As DNA, the CDR3 is TGTGCCAGCAGCCCTCTGACTAGGAATGAGCAGTTCTTC. It translates to CASSPLTRNEQFF.

This chain uses TRBV7-2 with TRBJ2-5; the D gene is possibly TRBD2 (5 bases). The CDR3 is 16 amino acids. Germline V gene data show CDR1 as SGHTA and CDR2 as FQGNSA. Deletions cut 5 bases from V and 0 bases from J, with 16 bases between. The CDR3 DNA is TGTGCCAGCAGCCCCCTTTGGGAGAGGGACCAAGAGACCCAGTACTTC. It specifies CASSPLWERDQETQYF.

Details on this clone: One end of the junction does not line up with germline, which may come from a read error. Other DNA variants within this sample encode the same CDR3. The chain couples TRBV7-2 to TRBJ2-7; the match to TRBD1 covers 11 bases. The CDR3 contains 15 residues. Germline CDR1 and CDR2: SGHTA and FQGNSA. CDR3 bases: TGTGCTAGCAGGGAAGCCGGGACAGGGGGCTACGAGCAGTACTTC. Its protein product is CASREAGTGGYEQYF.

CDR3 sequence (DNA): TGTGCCAGCAGCCTGACAGGGTTGGATAATTCACCCCTCCACTTT. This translates into CASSLTGLDNSPLHF. V and J are TRBV6-5 and TRBJ1-6; the match to TRBD1 covers 7 bases. Germline lookup yields CDR1 MNHEY and CDR2 SVGAGI. J was trimmed by 5 bases and V by 6 bases; bases with no gene match: 7. The CDR3 runs 15 residues.

V and J are TRBV28 and TRBJ2-7; D unresolved. The germline V and J ends were trimmed by 5 bases and 4 bases, with 12 bases remaining between them. From germline, CDR1 is MDHEN and CDR2 SYDVKM. This CDR3 spans 13 amino acids. In DNA form, the CDR3 reads TGTGCCAGCAGTCCCCAGGTAACGTACGAGCAGTACTTC. It is translated as CASSPQVTYEQYF.

This clone has a handful of counts. The germline gene is not matched at one end of the junction; a read error may be the cause. This sequence joins TRBV7-9 and TRBJ1-2, with D possibly TRBD1 on 6 matching bases. The CDR3 is made up of 16 amino acids. Germline V gene sequence: CDR1 SEHNR, CDR2 FQNEAQ (reference sequence). CDR3 DNA sequence: TGTTCCAGCAGCTTTAGTCAGGGGAGGGATCGGCCTGGCTACACCTTC. Translation: CSSSFSQGRDRPGYTF.

This rearrangement joins TRBV4-3 to TRBJ2-1; perhaps TRBD2 as D (5 bases). With 4 bases removed from V and 2 bases from J, the gap between germline ends came to 18 bases. Germline CDR1 LGHNA, CDR2 YSLEER. The CDR3 runs to 17 residues. The CDR3 loop is CASSRTLGSPAYNEQFF. The CDR3 region has the DNA TGCGCCAGCAGCCGCACTCTGGGGAGTCCTGCCTACAATGAGCAGTTCTTC.

The CDR3 sequence is CASSHRDRGTGELFF. DNA of the CDR3: TGTGCCAGCAGCCACCGGGACAGGGGTACCGGGGAGCTGTTTTTT. The chain links TRBV11-3 to TRBJ2-2; 10 bases line up with TRBD1. Germline V gene lookup returns CDR1 SGHNT and CDR2 YENEEA. V gave up 5 bases and J gave up 5 bases; unmatched junction bases: 5. This CDR3 is 15 amino acids long.

This chain uses TRBV7-9 with TRBJ1-1; 8 bases match TRBD1. Germline values: CDR1 SEHNR, CDR2 FQNEAQ (reference sequence). This CDR3 has 16 amino acids. V lost 5 bases, J lost 1 base, and 9 bases stayed unmatched. The DNA for the CDR3 is TGTGCCAGCAGCCGCTACAGGGGGGGAGGGAACACTGAAGCTTTCTTT. This translates into CASSRYRGGGNTEAFF.

The chain joins TRBV7-8 to TRBJ1-5; 9 bases are a match to TRBD1. Per germline, CDR1 SGHVS and CDR2 FQNEAQ. With 0 bases clipped from V and 3 bases from J, the junction kept 3 bases outside the gene matches. This CDR3 comprises 16 residues. CDR3 in amino acids: CASSLAQGAPNQPQHF. CDR3 bases: TGTGCCAGCAGCTTAGCACAGGGGGCTCCCAATCAGCCCCAGCATTTT.

The chain joins TRBV28 to TRBJ2-4; 8 nucleotides align to TRBD2. Trimming removed 7 bases from V and 3 bases from J; junction bases left unmatched: 8. Germline V CDR1 and CDR2: MDHEN, SYDVKM. The CDR3 loop spans 15 amino acids. CDR3 sequence (DNA): TGTGCCAGCACCGGGGGGGGGAGACTCAAAAACATTCAGTACTTC. Translating it yields CASTGGGRLKNIQYF.